This TCR beta chain was found in a study of blood T cells in healthy people across ages. To note about this clonotype: One junction end does not reproduce the germline sequence, and a read error may be involved.

Combining a sample-barcoded 5' primer with a J-beta primer mix, a second PCR ran for 7 to 11 cycles. TCRdb fed the 5' RACE reads into MiXCR, producing one record per CDR3 protein. This sample has hundreds of thousands of distinct CDR3 sequences; roughly 47% occur once, and the top ten carry 20% to 25%. The CDR3 length is 12 residues. The germline gives CDR1 LGHDT, CDR2 YNNKEL (reference sequence). The receptor was derived from a woman aged 55-70 years in good health. Input material: blood. V and J are TRBV3-1 and TRBJ2-3; D is uncertain. Written as DNA, the CDR3 is TGTGTCAGCAGCTCCGATGCAGATACGCAGTATTTT. Its protein is CVSSSDADTQYF.